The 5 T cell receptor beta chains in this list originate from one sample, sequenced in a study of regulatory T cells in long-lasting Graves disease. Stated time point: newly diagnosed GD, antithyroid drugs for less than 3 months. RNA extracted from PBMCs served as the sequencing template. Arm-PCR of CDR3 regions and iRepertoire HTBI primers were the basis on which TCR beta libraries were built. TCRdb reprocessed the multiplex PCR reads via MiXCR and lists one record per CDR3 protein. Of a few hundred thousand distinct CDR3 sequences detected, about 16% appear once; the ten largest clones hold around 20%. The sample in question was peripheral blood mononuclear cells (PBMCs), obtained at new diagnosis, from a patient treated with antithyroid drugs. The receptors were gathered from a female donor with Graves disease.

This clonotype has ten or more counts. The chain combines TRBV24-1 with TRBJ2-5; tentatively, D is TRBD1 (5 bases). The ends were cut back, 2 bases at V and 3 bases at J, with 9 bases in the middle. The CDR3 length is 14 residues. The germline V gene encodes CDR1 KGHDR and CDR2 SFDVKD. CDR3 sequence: CATSDWAREETQYF. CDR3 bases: TGTGCCACCAGTGATTGGGCCAGGGAAGAGACCCAGTACTTC.

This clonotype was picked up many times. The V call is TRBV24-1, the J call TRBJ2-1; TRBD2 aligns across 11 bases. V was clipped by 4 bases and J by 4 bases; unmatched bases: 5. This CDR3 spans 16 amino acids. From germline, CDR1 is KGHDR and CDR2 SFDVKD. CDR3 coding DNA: TGTGCCACCAGTGACCAGACTAGCGGGACTTACAATGAGCAGTTCTTC. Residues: CATSDQTSGTYNEQFF.

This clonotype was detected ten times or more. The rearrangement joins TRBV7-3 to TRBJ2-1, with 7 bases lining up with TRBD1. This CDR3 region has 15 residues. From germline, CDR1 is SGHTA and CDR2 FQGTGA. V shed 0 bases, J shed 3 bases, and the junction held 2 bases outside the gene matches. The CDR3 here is CASSLTGDSYNEQFF. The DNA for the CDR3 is TGTGCCAGCAGCTTAACGGGGGACAGCTACAATGAGCAGTTCTTC.

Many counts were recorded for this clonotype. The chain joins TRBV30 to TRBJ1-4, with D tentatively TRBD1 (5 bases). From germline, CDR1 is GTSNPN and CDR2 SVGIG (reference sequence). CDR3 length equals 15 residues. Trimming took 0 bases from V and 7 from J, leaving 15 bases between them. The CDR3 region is CAWSVLTGPFEKLFF. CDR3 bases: TGTGCCTGGAGTGTACTTACAGGTCCTTTTGAAAAACTGTTTTTT.

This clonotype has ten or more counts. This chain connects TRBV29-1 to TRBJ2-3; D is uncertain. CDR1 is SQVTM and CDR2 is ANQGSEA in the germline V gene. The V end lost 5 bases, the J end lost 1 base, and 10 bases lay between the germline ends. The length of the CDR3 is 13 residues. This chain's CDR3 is CSVWATRTDTQYF. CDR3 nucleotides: TGCAGCGTTTGGGCCACACGCACAGATACGCAGTATTTT.